These 24 T cell receptor beta chains came from one sample sequenced in a study of cytomegalovirus exposure and HLA in healthy donors. The repertoire was sequenced with immunoSEQ multiplex PCR; TCRdb's copy has only in-frame clones and lacks some. The data contain about 56,000 clones, 93% of them singletons. The sequencing sample was made of PBMCs. The receptors originated from a woman in her late teens or twenties in good health and CMV-seropositive.

V gene TRBV5-4 combines with J gene TRBJ2-6; TRBD1 might be the D (5 bases). V lost 4 bases to trimming and J lost 1 base, with 9 bases between them. This CDR3 region has 15 residues. The germline V gene encodes CDR1 SGHNT and CDR2 YYREEE (reference sequence). CDR3 in DNA: TGTGCCAGCAGCCACACAGGTTCTGGGGCCAACGTCCTGACTTTC. As protein: CASSHTGSGANVLTF.

This chain uses TRBV6-6 with TRBJ2-5, with 11 bases identical to TRBD2. This CDR3 contains 16 residues. Germline V gives CDR1 MNHNY, CDR2 SVGAGI (reference sequence). V lost 2 bases, J lost 4 bases, and 6 bases stayed unmatched. CDR3 in amino acids: CASSYGLAGGRETQYF. The CDR3 DNA reads as TGTGCCAGCAGTTACGGGCTAGCGGGGGGAAGAGAGACCCAGTACTTC.

The V call is TRBV27, the J call TRBJ1-2, with a weak D call TRBD1 (5 bases). The germline V gene has CDR1 MNHEY and CDR2 SMNVEV (reference sequence). Deletions cut 8 bases from V and 10 bases from J, with 17 bases between. This CDR3 has 12 amino acids. The CDR3 spells CASRRGAGDYTF. The CDR3 DNA reads TGTGCCAGCCGAAGAGGGGCGGGAGACTACACCTTC.

In this sample, this clone turned up once. The chain couples TRBV28 to TRBJ2-5, with D possibly being TRBD2 (5 bases). V was trimmed by 3 bases and J by 3 bases, leaving 8 bases between them. There are 13 residues in the CDR3. CDR1 and CDR2 (germline): MDHEN, SYDVKM. The CDR3 nucleotides read TGTGCCAGCAGTTTGATGAGGGAAGAGACCCAGTACTTC. It yields the protein CASSLMREETQYF.

This sequence joins TRBV7-3 and TRBJ2-3; D is undetermined. Trimming shortened V by 4 bases and J by 0 bases, and 2 bases separated the two germline ends. CDR3 size: 12 residues. Germline loops: CDR1 SGHTA, CDR2 FQGTGA. The CDR3 is CASSSSTDTQYF. DNA of the CDR3: TGTGCCAGCAGCTCTAGCACAGATACGCAGTATTTT.

The CDR3 protein is CASSFARGSTYGYTF. CDR3 in DNA: TGTGCCAGCAGTTTTGCCAGGGGGTCTACCTATGGCTACACCTTC. The chain joins TRBV28 to TRBJ1-2, with 7 bases fitting TRBD1. The V gene end was trimmed by 3 bases and the J gene end by 4 bases; junction bases not matched to a gene: 8. Looked up from germline, CDR1 is MDHEN and CDR2 is SYDVKM. CDR3 length equals 15 residues.

The chain links TRBV30 to TRBJ1-1; 9 bases align to TRBD1. CDR1 and CDR2 (germline): GTSNPN, SVGIG (reference sequence). The V segment lost 2 bases and the J segment 3 bases; nucleotides outside the gene matches: 4. This CDR3 is built from 14 residues. The CDR3 DNA sequence: TGTGCCTGGAGTATGACAGGGGGGGACACTGAAGCTTTCTTT. Its protein is CAWSMTGGDTEAFF. The entire variable domain, with the rest obtained from reference TRBV30 and TRBJ1-1, is as follows: SQTIHQWPATLVQPVGSPLSLECTVEGTSNPNLYWYRQAAGRGLQLLFYSVGIGQISSEVPQNLSASRPQDRQFILSSKKLLLSDSGFYLCAWSMTGGDTEAFFGQGTRLTVV.

The gene calls are TRBV6-9 and TRBJ1-5; the D gene is possibly TRBD1 (5 bases). Between the trimmed V and J ends, which lost 2 bases and 1 base, there was a span of 9 bases. This CDR3 has 15 amino acids. CDR1 is MNHGY, CDR2 SVAAGI, per germline. This CDR3 reads CASSYLTESNQPQHF. The CDR3 coding sequence is TGTGCCAGCAGTTATCTGACAGAAAGCAATCAGCCCCAGCATTTT.

The gene calls are TRBV9 and TRBJ1-2, with a weak D call TRBD1 (6 bases). CDR1 is SGDLS and CDR2 is YYNGEE in the germline V gene. The CDR3 extends over 13 amino acids. V lost 0 bases, J lost 8 bases, and 11 bases lay in between. CDR3: CASSVEQGGGYTF. CDR3 coding DNA: TGTGCCAGCAGCGTAGAACAGGGCGGGGGCTACACCTTC.

This chain's CDR3 is CSVAEFAEAFF. CDR3 DNA sequence: TGCAGCGTTGCGGAGTTCGCTGAAGCTTTCTTT. This rearrangement joins TRBV29-1 to TRBJ1-1; D gene uncertain. Germline V gene sequence: CDR1 SQVTM, CDR2 ANQGSEA. The V end lost 4 bases, the J end lost 6 bases, and 9 bases lay between the germline ends. The length of the CDR3 is 11 residues.

J is TRBJ1-2 and V is TRBV18, with a possible D match to TRBD1 (6 bases). CDR3 length: 16 residues. The V gene's germline CDR1 is KGHSH and CDR2 LQKENI. The V gene lost 3 bases and the J gene lost 7 bases, with 21 bases spanning the gap. CDR3 sequence reads: CASSPNSETPQGGYTF. The CDR3 nucleotides are TGTGCCAGCTCACCTAACTCTGAAACACCACAGGGTGGCTACACCTTC. Together with reference TRBV18 and TRBJ1-2, the CDR3 gives the full variable domain: NAGVMQNPRHLVRRRGQEARLRCSPMKGHSHVYWYRQLPEEGLKFMVYLQKENIIDESGMPKERFSAEFPKEGPSILRIQQVVRGDSAAYFCASSPNSETPQGGYTFGSGTRLTVV.

The chain recombines TRBV21-1 with TRBJ1-1; TRBD1, the D gene given by the table, was not confirmed from the DNA. TRBV21-1 corresponds to a pseudogene. The CDR3 is 16 residues long. In nucleotides, the CDR3 is TGTGCCAGCAGCAAAGCGGACAGGGGGGAGAACACTGAAGCTTTCTTT. Its translation is CASSKADRGENTEAFF.

This rearrangement joins TRBV5-1 to TRBJ1-1; 7 nucleotides match TRBD1. J gave up 4 bases and V 3 bases, and 9 bases lay outside the gene matches. This CDR3 is 15 amino acids long. Germline V gene lookup returns CDR1 SGHRS and CDR2 YFSETQ. CDR3 in DNA: TGCGCCAGCAGCTCGTTACAGGGGAAGGGCACTGAAGCTTTCTTT. It codes for CASSSLQGKGTEAFF.

The chain has TRBV6-5 and TRBJ1-2; no firm D call. Deletions cut 8 bases from V and 9 bases from J, with 10 bases between. CDR1 and CDR2 (germline): MNHEY, SVGAGI. The CDR3 length is 10 residues. The CDR3 spells CASGTASYTF. The CDR3 nucleotides are TGTGCCAGCGGAACAGCTAGCTACACCTTC.

V is TRBV2 and J is TRBJ2-7; 12 bases fit TRBD2. From germline, CDR1 is SNHLY and CDR2 FYNNEI. J was trimmed by 0 bases and V by 5 bases; bases with no gene match: 14. This CDR3 spans 19 amino acids. CDR3: CASSSALAGGKWSSYEQYF. The CDR3 DNA is TGTGCCAGCAGTAGTGCTCTAGCGGGGGGGAAATGGAGCTCCTACGAGCAGTACTTC.

This chain connects TRBV27 to TRBJ1-1; TRBD1 agrees at 10 bases. V lost 2 bases and J lost 0; bases outside the gene matches: 9. In germline, CDR1 is MNHEY, CDR2 SMNVEV (reference sequence). This CDR3 has 18 amino acids. Here the CDR3 reads CASSLKGGTGAMNTEAFF. The CDR3 DNA is TGTGCCAGCAGTTTAAAAGGGGGGACAGGGGCTATGAACACTGAAGCTTTCTTT.

With respect to this clone: The identical CDR3 is also encoded by other nucleotide sequences in the sample. The J gene is TRBJ1-5, the V gene TRBV28; 7 bases agree with TRBD1. The ends lost 6 bases at V and 2 bases at J; junction bases unmatched: 7. CDR1 and CDR2 (germline): MDHEN, SYDVKM. CDR3 length: 15 residues. CDR3: CASSLTGARNQPQHF. The CDR3 DNA is TGTGCCAGCAGCCTTACAGGGGCTCGCAATCAGCCCCAGCATTTT.

This chain links TRBV29-1 with TRBJ1-3; D gene uncertain. From germline, CDR1 is SQVTM and CDR2 ANQGSEA. This CDR3 contains 11 residues. Trimming cost V 8 bases and J 5 bases, with 10 bases left between them. The CDR3 DNA reads as TGCAGCCCCGAAGAGCGAAACACCATATATTTT. The encoded protein is CSPEERNTIYF.

This clone turned up a few times. The chain couples TRBV4-3 to TRBJ1-1; no firm D call. Germline CDR1 and CDR2: LGHNA and YSLEER. With 0 bases removed from V and 1 base from J, the gap between germline ends came to 3 bases. The CDR3 runs to 13 residues. CDR3 residues: CASSQDRNTEAFF. CDR3 in DNA: TGCGCCAGCAGCCAAGACAGGAACACTGAAGCTTTCTTT.

The gene calls are TRBV5-6 and TRBJ2-3; 10 bases agree with TRBD1. With V trimmed by 2 bases and J by 1 base, 7 bases remained unmatched. Germline V CDR1 and CDR2: SGHDT, YYEEEE. This CDR3 contains 17 residues. In DNA, the CDR3 is TGTGCCAGCAGCTTAGTCCCGACAGGGGGCCGCACAGATACGCAGTATTTT. Its translation: CASSLVPTGGRTDTQYF.

This rearrangement joins TRBV11-2 to TRBJ2-1; D perhaps matches TRBD1 (6 bases). Looked up from germline, CDR1 is SGHAT and CDR2 is FQNNGV. The CDR3 is made up of 12 amino acids. Trimming removed 6 bases at V and 14 bases at J, with 17 bases between. In DNA, the CDR3 is TGTGCCAGCAGGTCAGGGGCTATGACCGAGTTCTTC. Translation gives CASRSGAMTEFF.

The chain employs TRBV4-2 and TRBJ2-5; 7 bases map to TRBD1. The V gene's germline CDR1 is LGHNA and CDR2 YNFKEQ. The CDR3 sequence is 20 residues long. V lost 1 base and J lost 1; bases outside the gene matches: 18. The CDR3 DNA is TGTGCCAGCAGCCAAGGCGCCGGGTGGACAGGCCAATTCACCCAAGAGACCCAGTACTTC. Amino acid sequence: CASSQGAGWTGQFTQETQYF.

Regarding this clone: Other nucleotide sequences in the sample specify the same CDR3. The chain joins TRBV6-5 to TRBJ2-7, with D possibly being TRBD1 (5 bases). Trimming took 5 bases from V and 3 from J, leaving 11 bases between them. This CDR3 region has 13 residues. Per germline, CDR1 MNHEY and CDR2 SVGAGI. CDR3 in amino acids: CASSLDRSYEQYF. The CDR3 DNA follows: TGTGCCAGCAGTCTAGACAGAAGCTACGAGCAGTACTTC.

Written as DNA, the CDR3 is TGTGCCAGTAGTCCGGGACAAACCGGAAAACTGTTTTTT. It is translated as CASSPGQTGKLFF. The chain couples TRBV19 to TRBJ1-4; a weak D match, TRBD1 (6 bases). V was pared by 5 bases and J by 10 bases, with 14 bases between. Germline V gene sequence: CDR1 LNHDA, CDR2 SQIVND (reference sequence). This CDR3 comprises 13 residues. Filled out from reference TRBV19 and TRBJ1-4, the complete variable domain reads DGGITQSPKYLFRKEGQNVTLSCEQNLNHDAMYWYRQDPGQGLRLIYYSQIVNDFQKGDIAEGYSVSREKKESFPLTVTSAQKNPTAFYLCASSPGQTGKLFFGSGTQLSVL.